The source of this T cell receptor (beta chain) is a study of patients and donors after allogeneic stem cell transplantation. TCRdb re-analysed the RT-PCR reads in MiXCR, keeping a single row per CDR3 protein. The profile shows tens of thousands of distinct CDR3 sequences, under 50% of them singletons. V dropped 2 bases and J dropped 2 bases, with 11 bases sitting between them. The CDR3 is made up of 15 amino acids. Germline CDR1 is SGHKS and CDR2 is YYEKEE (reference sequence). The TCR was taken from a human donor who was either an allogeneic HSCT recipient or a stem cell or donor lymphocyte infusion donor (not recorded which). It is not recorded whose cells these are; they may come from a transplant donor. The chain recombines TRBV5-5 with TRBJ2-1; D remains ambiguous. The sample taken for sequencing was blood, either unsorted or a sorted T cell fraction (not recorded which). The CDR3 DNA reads TGTGCCAGCAGCTTACTTGACCACCCCTACAATGAGCAGTTCTTC. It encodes CASSLLDHPYNEQFF.